This T cell receptor beta chain is drawn from a study of neoadjuvant anti-PD-1 for oral cavity cancer. Details on this clone: No antigen is known for it.

Cohort: HPV-negative, locally advanced oral cavity squamous cell carcinoma patients. The CDR3 extends over 15 amino acids. CDR1 is MNHNY, CDR2 SVGAGI, per germline (reference sequence). Trimming took 6 bases from V and 5 from J; bases not matched to a gene: 8. Two replicates per tumor sample, mostly from roughly 4.8 ug of genomic DNA. Here immunoSEQ multiplex PCR was the method, and the copy in TCRdb shows in-frame clones only, minus some. The sample has roughly 12,000 clones, around two thirds seen once. Overall study results and limits: Higher pretreatment blood Treg/Th17 ratios correlated with higher pretreatment blood and lower post-treatment tumor TCRbeta clonality.

This receptor was identified in a person between 40 and 85 years old with oral cavity squamous cell carcinoma. The donor label of this sample is uncertain. The genes are TRBV6-6 and TRBJ1-5; TRBD1 matches 9 bases. The sample was tumor tissue, taken before nivolumab (anti-PD-1) treatment. CDR3 loop: CASRQLQGADQPQHF. The CDR3 coding sequence is TGTGCCAGCAGACAACTACAGGGGGCCGATCAGCCCCAGCATTTT.